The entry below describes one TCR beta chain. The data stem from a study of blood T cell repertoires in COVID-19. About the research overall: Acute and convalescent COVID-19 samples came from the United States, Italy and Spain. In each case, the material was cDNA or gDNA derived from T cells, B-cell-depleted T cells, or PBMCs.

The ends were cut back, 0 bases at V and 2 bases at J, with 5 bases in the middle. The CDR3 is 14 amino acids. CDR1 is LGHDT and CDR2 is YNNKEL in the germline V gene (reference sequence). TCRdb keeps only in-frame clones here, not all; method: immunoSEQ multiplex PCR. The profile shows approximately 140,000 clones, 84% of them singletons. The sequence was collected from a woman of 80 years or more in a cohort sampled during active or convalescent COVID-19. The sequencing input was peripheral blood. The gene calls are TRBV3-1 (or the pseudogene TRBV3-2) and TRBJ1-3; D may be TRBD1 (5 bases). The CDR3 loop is CASSQEGAGNTIYF. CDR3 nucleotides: TGTGCCAGCAGCCAAGAAGGGGCTGGAAACACCATATATTTT.